The 6 T cell receptor beta chains below all came from one sample that was sequenced in a study of STAT5B mutations in CD4+ large granular lymphocyte leukemia. Using immunoSEQ multiplex PCR, the repertoire was profiled, and TCRdb retains in-frame clones only, with some absent. The table includes about 33,000 clones, roughly 79% detected once. Sequencing was performed on CD4+ T cells from blood buffy coats. The source is a human donor in good health.

The chain joins TRBV28 to TRBJ2-7; D unclear. Per the germline V gene, CDR1 is MDHEN and CDR2 is SYDVKM. Trimming removed 3 bases at V and 0 bases at J, with 6 bases between. This CDR3 is built from 13 residues. CDR3 region: CASSLGHSYEQYF. The CDR3 DNA reads as TGTGCCAGCAGTTTGGGCCACTCCTACGAGCAGTACTTC.

This chain connects TRBV6-5 to TRBJ2-7; 7 bases map to TRBD1. Per germline, CDR1 MNHEY and CDR2 SVGAGI. The CDR3 sequence is 13 residues long. V was pared by 5 bases and J by 4 bases, with 5 bases of the junction left unmatched. The CDR3 nucleotides read TGTGCCAGCAGTCGGGACAGTATTTACGAGCAGTACTTC. This encodes CASSRDSIYEQYF.

The V and J genes are TRBV10-3 and TRBJ1-1; no clear D gene. V lost 3 bases and J 1 base, leaving 15 bases between the germline ends. Germline V CDR1 and CDR2: ENHRY, SYGVKD. The length of the CDR3 is 16 residues. The CDR3 nucleotides read TGTGCCATCAGTGACTCCCCCGGGGTCAGGAACACTGAAGCTTTCTTT. It yields the protein CAISDSPGVRNTEAFF.

This sequence joins TRBV6-6 and TRBJ2-3; weak D call: TRBD1 (5 bases). Trimming removed 6 bases at V and 2 bases at J, with 12 bases between. The germline V gene has CDR1 MNHNY and CDR2 SVGAGI (reference sequence). CDR3 length: 14 amino acids. CDR3 region: CASRGPGHTDTQYF. The CDR3 DNA follows: TGTGCCAGCAGGGGGCCAGGCCACACAGATACGCAGTATTTT.

The J gene is TRBJ2-2, the V gene TRBV10-3; 8 bases match TRBD1. CDR1 ENHRY and CDR2 SYGVKD come from the germline V gene. The J segment lost 2 bases and the V segment lost 2 bases, leaving 4 bases of the junction unmatched. There are 16 residues in the CDR3. The CDR3, as DNA: TGTGCCATCAGTGAGCTCGGGACAGGCAACACCGGGGAGCTGTTTTTT. Encoded protein: CAISELGTGNTGELFF.

In nucleotides, the CDR3 is TGTGCCAGCAGTGCCCCAAGGGGCTCAGGGAGTAGCACTGAAGCTTTCTTT. Amino acid sequence: CASSAPRGSGSSTEAFF. This chain connects TRBV28 to TRBJ1-1; TRBD1 is a possible D gene (5 bases). V lost 5 bases and J 4 bases, leaving 23 bases between the germline ends. Looked up from germline, CDR1 is MDHEN and CDR2 is SYDVKM. The CDR3 runs to 17 residues.